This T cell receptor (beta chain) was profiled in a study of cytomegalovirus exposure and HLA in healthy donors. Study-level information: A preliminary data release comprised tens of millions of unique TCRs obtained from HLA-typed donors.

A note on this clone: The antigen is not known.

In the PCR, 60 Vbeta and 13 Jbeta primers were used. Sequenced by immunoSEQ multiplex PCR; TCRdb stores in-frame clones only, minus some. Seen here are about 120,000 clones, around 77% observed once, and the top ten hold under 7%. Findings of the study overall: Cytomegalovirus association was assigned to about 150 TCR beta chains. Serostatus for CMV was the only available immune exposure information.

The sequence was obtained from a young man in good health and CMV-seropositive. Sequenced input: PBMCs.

The CDR3 DNA is TGTGCCAGCAGCTTAAGCGGCTACGAGCAGTACTTC. The encoded protein is CASSLSGYEQYF. V usage is TRBV7-9 and J usage is TRBJ2-7; D is perhaps TRBD2 (5 bases). This CDR3 comprises 12 residues. V was cut by 2 bases and J by 3 bases, with 5 bases left in between. Germline values: CDR1 SEHNR, CDR2 FQNEAQ (reference sequence). The complete variable domain, with remaining parts taken from reference TRBV7-9 and TRBJ2-7, reads DTGVSQNPRHKITKRGQNVTFRCDPISEHNRLYWYRQTLGQGPEFLTYFQNEAQLEKSRLLSDRFSAERPKGSFSTLEIQRTEQGDSAMYLCASSLSGYEQYFGPGTRLTVT.